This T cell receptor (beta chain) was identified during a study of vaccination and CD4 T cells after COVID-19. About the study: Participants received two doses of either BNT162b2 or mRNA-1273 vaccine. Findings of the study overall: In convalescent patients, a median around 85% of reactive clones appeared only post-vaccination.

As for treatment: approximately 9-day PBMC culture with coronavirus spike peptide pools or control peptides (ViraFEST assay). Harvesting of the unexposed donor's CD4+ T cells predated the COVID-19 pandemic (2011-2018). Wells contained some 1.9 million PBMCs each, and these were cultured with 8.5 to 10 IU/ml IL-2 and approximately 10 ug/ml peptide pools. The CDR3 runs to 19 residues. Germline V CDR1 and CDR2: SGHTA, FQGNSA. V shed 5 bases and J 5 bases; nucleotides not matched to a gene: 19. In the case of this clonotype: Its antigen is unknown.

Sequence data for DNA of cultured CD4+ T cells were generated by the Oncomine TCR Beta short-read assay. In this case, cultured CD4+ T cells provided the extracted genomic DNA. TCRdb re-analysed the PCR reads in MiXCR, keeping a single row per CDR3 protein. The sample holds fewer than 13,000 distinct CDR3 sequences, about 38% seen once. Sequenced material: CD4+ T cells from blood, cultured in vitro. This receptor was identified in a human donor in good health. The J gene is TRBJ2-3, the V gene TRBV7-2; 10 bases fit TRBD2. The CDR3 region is CASSQTLGRLAGVQDTQYF. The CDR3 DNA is TGTGCCAGCAGCCAAACCCTCGGGAGGCTAGCGGGAGTTCAAGATACGCAGTATTTT.